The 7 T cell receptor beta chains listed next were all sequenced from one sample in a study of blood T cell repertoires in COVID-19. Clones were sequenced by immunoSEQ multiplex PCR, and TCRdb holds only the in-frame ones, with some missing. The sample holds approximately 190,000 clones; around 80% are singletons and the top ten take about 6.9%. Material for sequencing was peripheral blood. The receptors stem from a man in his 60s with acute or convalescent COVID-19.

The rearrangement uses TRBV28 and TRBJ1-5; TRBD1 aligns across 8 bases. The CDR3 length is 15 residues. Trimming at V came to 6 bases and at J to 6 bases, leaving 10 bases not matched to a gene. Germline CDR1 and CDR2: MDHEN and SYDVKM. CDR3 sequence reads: CASRPTGGLGQPQHF. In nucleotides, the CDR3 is TGTGCCAGCAGGCCTACAGGGGGATTGGGTCAGCCCCAGCATTTT.

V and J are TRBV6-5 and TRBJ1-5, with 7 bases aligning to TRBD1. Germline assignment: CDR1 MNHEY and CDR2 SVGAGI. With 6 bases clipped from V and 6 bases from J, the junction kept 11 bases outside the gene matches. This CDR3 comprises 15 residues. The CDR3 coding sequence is TGTGCCAGCAGGGACCTTTCTCAGGGGGGTCAGCCCCAGCATTTT. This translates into CASRDLSQGGQPQHF.

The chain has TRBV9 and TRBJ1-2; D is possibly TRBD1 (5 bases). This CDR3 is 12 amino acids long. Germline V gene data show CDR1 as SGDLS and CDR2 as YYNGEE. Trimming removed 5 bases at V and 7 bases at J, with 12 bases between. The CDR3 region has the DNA TGTGCCAGCAGAGGCAGGGCCGGTGGCTACACCTTC. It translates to CASRGRAGGYTF.

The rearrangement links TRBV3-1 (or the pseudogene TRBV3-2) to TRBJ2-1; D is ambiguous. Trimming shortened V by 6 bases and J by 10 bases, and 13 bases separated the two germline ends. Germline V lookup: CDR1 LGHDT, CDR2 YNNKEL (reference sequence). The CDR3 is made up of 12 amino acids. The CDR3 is CASRELAGEQFF. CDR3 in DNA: TGTGCCAGCAGGGAATTAGCTGGGGAGCAGTTCTTC.

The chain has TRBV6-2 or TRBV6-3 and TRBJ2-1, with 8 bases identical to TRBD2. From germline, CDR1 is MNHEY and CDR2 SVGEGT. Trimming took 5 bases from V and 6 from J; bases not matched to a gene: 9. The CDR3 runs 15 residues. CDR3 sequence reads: CASSRPTSAGNEQFF. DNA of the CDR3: TGTGCCAGCAGTCGTCCGACTAGCGCGGGCAATGAGCAGTTCTTC.

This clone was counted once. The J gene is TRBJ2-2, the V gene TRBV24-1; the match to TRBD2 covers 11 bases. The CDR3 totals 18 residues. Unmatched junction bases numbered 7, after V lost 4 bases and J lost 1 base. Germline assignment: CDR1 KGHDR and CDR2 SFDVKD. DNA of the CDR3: TGTGCCACCAGTGACACAGACCTAGCGGGGGGGAACACCGGGGAGCTGTTTTTT. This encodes CATSDTDLAGGNTGELFF.

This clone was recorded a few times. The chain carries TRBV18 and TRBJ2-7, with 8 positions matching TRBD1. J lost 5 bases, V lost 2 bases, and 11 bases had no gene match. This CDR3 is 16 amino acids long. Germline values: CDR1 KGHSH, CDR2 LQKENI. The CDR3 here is CASSPLRTGNDDEQYF. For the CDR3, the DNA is TGTGCCAGCTCACCATTAAGGACAGGGAACGACGACGAGCAGTACTTC.